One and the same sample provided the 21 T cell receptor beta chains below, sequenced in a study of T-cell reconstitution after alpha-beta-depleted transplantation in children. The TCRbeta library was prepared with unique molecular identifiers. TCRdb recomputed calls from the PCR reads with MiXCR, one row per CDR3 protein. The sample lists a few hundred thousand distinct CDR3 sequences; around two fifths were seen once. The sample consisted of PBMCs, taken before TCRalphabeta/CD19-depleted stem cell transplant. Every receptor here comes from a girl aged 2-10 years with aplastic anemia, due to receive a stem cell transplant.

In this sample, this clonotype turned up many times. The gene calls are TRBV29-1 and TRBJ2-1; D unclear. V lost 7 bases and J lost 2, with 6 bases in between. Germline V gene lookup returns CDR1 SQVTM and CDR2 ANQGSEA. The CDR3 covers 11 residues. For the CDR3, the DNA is TGCAGCGGACAAACCTACAATGAGCAGTTCTTC. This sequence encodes CSGQTYNEQFF.

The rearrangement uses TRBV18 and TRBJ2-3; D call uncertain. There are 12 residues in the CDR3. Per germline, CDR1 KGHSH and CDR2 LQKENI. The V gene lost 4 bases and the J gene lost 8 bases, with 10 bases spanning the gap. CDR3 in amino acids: CASSLDPSTQYF. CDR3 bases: TGTGCCAGCTCACTCGACCCTTCTACGCAGTATTTT. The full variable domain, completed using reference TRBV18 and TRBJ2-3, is NAGVMQNPRHLVRRRGQEARLRCSPMKGHSHVYWYRQLPEEGLKFMVYLQKENIIDESGMPKERFSAEFPKEGPSILRIQQVVRGDSAAYFCASSLDPSTQYFGPGTRLTVL.

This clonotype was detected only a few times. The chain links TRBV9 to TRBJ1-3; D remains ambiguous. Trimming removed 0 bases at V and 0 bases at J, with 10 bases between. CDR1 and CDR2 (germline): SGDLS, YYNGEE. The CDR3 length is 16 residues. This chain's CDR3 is CASSVVGTHSGNTIYF. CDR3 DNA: TGTGCCAGCAGCGTAGTGGGAACGCACTCTGGAAACACCATATATTTT.

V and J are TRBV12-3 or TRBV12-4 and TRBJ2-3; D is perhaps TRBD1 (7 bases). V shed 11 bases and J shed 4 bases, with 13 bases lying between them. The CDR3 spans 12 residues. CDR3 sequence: CACQGGADTQYF. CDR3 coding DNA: TGTGCCTGCCAGGGGGGCGCAGATACGCAGTATTTT.

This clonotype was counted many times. The CDR3 loop reads CSARGVSDRLNEKLFF. The CDR3 DNA reads as TGCAGTGCTAGAGGGGTGTCGGACAGGCTAAATGAAAAACTGTTTTTT. The chain has TRBV20-1 and TRBJ1-4; 7 bases align to TRBD1. With V trimmed by 1 base and J by 5 bases, 10 bases remained unmatched. The germline V gene has CDR1 DFQATT and CDR2 SNEGSKA (reference sequence). The CDR3 is made up of 16 amino acids.

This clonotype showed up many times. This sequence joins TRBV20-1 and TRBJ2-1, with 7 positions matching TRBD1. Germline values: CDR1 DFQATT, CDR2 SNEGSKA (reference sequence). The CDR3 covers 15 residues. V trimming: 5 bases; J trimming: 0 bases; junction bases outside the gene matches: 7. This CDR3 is CSAATTGSSYNEQFF. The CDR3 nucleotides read TGCAGTGCTGCTACGACAGGGAGCTCCTACAATGAGCAGTTCTTC.

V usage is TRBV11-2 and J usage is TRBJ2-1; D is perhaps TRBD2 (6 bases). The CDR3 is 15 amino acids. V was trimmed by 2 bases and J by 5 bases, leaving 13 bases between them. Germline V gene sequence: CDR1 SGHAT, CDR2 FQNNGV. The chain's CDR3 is CASSLLRERDNEQFF. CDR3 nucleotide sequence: TGTGCCAGCAGCTTACTCCGGGAGCGGGACAATGAGCAGTTCTTC.

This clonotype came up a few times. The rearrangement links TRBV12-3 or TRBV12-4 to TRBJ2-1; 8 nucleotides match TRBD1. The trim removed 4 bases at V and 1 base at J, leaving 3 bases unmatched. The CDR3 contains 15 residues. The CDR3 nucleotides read TGTGCCAGCAGTTCCACAGGGGGGTCCTACAATGAGCAGTTCTTC. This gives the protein CASSSTGGSYNEQFF.

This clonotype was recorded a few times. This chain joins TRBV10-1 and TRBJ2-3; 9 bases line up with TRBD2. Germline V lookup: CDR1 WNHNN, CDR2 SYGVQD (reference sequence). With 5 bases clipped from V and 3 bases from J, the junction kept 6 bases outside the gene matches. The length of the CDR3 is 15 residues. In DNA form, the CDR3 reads TGCGCCAGCAGTCCAGCGGGAGGAGGGACAGATACGCAGTATTTT. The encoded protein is CASSPAGGGTDTQYF.

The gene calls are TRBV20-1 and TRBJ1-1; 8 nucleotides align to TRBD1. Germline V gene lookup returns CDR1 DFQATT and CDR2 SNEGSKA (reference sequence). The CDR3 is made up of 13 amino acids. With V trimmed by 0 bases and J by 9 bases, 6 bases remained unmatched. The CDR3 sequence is CSARDRSGGKAFF. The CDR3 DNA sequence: TGCAGTGCTAGAGATAGATCAGGGGGCAAAGCTTTCTTT.

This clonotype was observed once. The CDR3 loop is CASSSQDRDGAYEQYF. CDR3 bases: TGTGCCAGCAGCTCCCAGGACCGGGACGGGGCCTACGAGCAGTACTTC. The chain employs TRBV21-1 and TRBJ2-7; the table's D call, TRBD1, has no DNA check behind it. TRBV21-1 is a pseudogene locus. The CDR3 totals 16 residues.

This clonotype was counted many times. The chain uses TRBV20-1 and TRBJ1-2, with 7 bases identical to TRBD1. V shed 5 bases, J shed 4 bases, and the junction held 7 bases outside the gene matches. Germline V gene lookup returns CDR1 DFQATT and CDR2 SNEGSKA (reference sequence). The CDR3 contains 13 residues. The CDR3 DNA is TGCAGTGCTTTCCGGGACAGCAGCTATGGCTACACCTTC. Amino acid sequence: CSAFRDSSYGYTF.

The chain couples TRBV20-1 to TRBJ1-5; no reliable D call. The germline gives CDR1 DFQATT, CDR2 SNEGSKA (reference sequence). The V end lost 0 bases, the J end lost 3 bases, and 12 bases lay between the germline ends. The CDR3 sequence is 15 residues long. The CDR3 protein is CSARDLMGINQPQHF. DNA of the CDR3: TGCAGTGCTAGAGATTTGATGGGCATCAATCAGCCCCAGCATTTT.

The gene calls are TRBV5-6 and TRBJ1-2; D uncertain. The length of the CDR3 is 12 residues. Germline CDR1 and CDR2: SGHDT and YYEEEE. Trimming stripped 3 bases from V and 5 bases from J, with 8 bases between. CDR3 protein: CASSSQIYGYTF. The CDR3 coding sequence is TGTGCCAGCAGCTCCCAGATTTATGGCTACACCTTC.

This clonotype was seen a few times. Written as DNA, the CDR3 is TGTGCCAGCAGGGGGACTAGCGGGCAAGAGACCCAGTACTTC. Its translation is CASRGTSGQETQYF. This chain connects TRBV12-3 or TRBV12-4 to TRBJ2-5; 12 bases match TRBD2. V was clipped by 6 bases and J by 2 bases; unmatched bases: 1. The CDR3 runs to 14 residues.

The CDR3 region is CSARRVRKSGEQFF. DNA of the CDR3: TGCAGTGCTAGGCGGGTCAGGAAGTCCGGTGAGCAGTTCTTC. This sequence joins TRBV20-1 and TRBJ2-1, with D perhaps TRBD2 (5 bases). CDR3 length equals 14 residues. Germline CDR1 and CDR2: DFQATT and SNEGSKA (reference sequence). Trimming left V 3 bases short and J 9 bases short, with 18 bases between.

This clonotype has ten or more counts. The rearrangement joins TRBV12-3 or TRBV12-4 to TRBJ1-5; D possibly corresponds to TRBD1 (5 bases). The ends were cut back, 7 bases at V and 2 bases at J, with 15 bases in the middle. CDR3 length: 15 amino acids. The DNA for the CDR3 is TGTGCCAGCACCCCTCCGGGACTGGGCAATCAGCCCCAGCATTTT. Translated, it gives CASTPPGLGNQPQHF.

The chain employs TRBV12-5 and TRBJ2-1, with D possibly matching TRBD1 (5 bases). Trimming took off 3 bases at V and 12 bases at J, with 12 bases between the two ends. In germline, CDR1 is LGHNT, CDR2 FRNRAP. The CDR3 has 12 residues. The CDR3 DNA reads TGTGCTAGTGGTTTCCAGGGTAGGGTGCAGTTCTTC. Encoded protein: CASGFQGRVQFF.

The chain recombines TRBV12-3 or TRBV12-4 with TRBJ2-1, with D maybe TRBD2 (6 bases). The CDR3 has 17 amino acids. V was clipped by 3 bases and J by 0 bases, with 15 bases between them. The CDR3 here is CASSLGPGANSYNEQFF. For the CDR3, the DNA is TGTGCCAGCAGTTTGGGTCCGGGAGCGAACTCCTACAATGAGCAGTTCTTC.

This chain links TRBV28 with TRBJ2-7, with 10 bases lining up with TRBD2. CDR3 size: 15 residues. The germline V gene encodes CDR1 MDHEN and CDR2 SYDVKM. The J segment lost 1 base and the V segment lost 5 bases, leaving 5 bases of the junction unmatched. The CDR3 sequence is CASSLRGLASYEQYF. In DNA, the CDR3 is TGTGCCAGCAGTCTGAGGGGACTAGCGTCCTACGAGCAGTACTTC. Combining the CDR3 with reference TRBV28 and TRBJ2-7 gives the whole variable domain DVKVTQSSRYLVKRTGEKVFLECVQDMDHENMFWYRQDPGLGLRLIYFSYDVKMKEKGDIPEGYSVSREKKERFSLILESASTNQTSMYLCASSLRGLASYEQYFGPGTRLTVT.

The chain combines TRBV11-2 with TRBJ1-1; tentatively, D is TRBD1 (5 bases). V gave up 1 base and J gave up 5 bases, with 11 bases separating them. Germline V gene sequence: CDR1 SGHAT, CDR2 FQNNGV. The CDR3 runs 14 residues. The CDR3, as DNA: TGTGCCAGCAGCTTAGTAGGGGCCGGGACTGAAGCTTTCTTT. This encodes CASSLVGAGTEAFF.